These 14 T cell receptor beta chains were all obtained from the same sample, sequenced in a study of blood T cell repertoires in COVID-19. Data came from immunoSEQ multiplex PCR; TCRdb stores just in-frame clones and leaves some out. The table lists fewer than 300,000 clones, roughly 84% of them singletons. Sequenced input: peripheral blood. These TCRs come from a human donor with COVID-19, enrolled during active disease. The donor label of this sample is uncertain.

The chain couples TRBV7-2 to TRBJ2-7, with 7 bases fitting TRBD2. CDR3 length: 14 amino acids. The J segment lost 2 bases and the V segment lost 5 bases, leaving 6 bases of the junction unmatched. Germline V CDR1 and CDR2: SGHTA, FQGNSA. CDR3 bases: TGTGCCAGCAGCCCGCAGCGGGGTCCCTACGAGCAGTACTTC. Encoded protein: CASSPQRGPYEQYF.

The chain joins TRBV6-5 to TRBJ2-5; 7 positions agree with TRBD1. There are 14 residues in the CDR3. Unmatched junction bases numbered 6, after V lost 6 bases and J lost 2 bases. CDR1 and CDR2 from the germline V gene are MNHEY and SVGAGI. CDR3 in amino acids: CASRLLGQQETQYF. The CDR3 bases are TGTGCCAGCAGACTCCTGGGACAGCAAGAGACCCAGTACTTC.

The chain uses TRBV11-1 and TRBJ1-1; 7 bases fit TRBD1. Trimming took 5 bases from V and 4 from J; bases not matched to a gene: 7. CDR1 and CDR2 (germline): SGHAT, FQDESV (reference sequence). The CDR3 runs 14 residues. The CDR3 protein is CASSEDRVPTEAFF. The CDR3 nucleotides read TGTGCCAGCAGCGAAGACAGGGTGCCCACTGAAGCTTTCTTT.

CDR3 loop: CASSGQVYEQYF. CDR3 nucleotides: TGTGCCAGCAGCGGGCAGGTTTACGAGCAGTACTTC. The V gene is TRBV7-2, the J gene TRBJ2-7; unclear D gene. The germline V gene encodes CDR1 SGHTA and CDR2 FQGNSA. V gave up 5 bases and J gave up 4 bases, with 9 bases separating them. The CDR3 loop spans 12 amino acids.

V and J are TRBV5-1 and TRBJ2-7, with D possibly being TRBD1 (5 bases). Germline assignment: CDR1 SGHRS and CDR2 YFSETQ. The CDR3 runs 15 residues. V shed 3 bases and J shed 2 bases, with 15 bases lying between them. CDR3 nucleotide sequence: TGCGCCAGCAGCTCAGGACAAGGATTTCCCTACGAGCAGTACTTC. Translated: CASSSGQGFPYEQYF.

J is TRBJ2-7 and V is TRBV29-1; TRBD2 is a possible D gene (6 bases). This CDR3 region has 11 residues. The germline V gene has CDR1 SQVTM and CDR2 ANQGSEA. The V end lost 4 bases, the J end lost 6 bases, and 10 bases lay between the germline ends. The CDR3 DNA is TGCAGCGTTGCCCCCGGGAGCGAGCAGTACTTC. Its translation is CSVAPGSEQYF.

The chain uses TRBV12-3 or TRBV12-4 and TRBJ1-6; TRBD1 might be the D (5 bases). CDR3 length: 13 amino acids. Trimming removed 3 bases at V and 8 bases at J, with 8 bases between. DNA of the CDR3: TGTGCCAGCAGTTTCACAGGCGATTCACCCCTCCACTTT. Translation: CASSFTGDSPLHF.

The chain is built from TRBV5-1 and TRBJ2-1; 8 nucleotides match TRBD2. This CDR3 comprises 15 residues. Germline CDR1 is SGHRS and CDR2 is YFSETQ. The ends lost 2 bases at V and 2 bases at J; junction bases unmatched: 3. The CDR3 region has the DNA TGCGCCAGCAGCTTACTAGCGGATACCTACAATGAGCAGTTCTTC. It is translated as CASSLLADTYNEQFF. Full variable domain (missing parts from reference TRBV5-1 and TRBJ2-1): KAGVTQTPRYLIKTRGQQVTLSCSPISGHRSVSWYQQTPGQGLQFLFEYFSETQRNKGNFPGRFSGRQFSNSRSEMNVSTLELGDSALYLCASSLLADTYNEQFFGPGTRLTVL.

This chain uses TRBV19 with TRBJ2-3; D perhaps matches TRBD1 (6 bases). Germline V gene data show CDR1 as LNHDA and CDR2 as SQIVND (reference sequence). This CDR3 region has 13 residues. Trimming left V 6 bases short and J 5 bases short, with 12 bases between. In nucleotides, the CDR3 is TGTGCCAGTAGAAACAGGGCGGAAGATACGCAGTATTTT. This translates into CASRNRAEDTQYF.

CDR3 DNA: TGTGCCAGTGCTAGCGGAGGAGGGAATGAGCAGTTCTTC. This codes for CASASGGGNEQFF. The J gene is TRBJ2-1, the V gene TRBV2; 7 bases fit TRBD2. The CDR3 has 13 amino acids. CDR1 and CDR2 (germline): SNHLY, FYNNEI. After removal of 9 bases from V and 7 bases from J, the junction contained 9 bases not matched to a gene.

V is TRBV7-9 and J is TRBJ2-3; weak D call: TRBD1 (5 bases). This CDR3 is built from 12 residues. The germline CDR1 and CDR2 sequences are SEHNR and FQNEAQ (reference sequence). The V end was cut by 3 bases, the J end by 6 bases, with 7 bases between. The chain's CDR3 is CASSFRADTQYF. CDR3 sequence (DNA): TGTGCCAGCAGCTTCAGGGCTGATACGCAGTATTTT.

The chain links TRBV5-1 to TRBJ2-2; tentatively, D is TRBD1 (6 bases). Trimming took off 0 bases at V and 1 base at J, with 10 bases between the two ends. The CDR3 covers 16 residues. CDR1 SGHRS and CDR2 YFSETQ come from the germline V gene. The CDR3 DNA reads TGCGCCAGCAGCTTGGATAGGACAGAGAACACCGGGGAGCTGTTTTTT. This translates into CASSLDRTENTGELFF.

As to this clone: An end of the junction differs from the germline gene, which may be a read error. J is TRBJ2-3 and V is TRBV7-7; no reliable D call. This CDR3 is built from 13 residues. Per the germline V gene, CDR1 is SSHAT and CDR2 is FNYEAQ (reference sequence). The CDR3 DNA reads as TGTGCTAGCAGCTCTTTACTCTCGGATACGCAGTATTTT. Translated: CASSSLLSDTQYF.

The CDR3 here is CASSLNRGPGANVLTF. CDR3 DNA sequence: TGTGCCAGCTCACTTAACAGGGGCCCTGGGGCCAACGTCCTGACTTTC. V gene TRBV18 combines with J gene TRBJ2-6; the match to TRBD1 covers 7 bases. The V gene end was trimmed by 4 bases and the J gene end by 2 bases; junction bases not matched to a gene: 5. This CDR3 spans 16 amino acids. Germline values: CDR1 KGHSH, CDR2 LQKENI.